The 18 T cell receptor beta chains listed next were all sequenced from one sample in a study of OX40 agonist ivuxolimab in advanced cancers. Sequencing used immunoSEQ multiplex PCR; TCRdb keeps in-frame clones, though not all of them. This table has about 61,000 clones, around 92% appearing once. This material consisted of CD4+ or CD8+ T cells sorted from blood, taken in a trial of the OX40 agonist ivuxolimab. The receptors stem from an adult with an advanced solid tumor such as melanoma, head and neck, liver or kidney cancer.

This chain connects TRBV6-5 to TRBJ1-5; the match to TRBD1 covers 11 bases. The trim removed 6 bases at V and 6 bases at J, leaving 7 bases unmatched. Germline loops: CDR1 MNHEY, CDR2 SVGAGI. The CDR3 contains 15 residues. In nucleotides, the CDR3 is TGTGCCAGCAGGGCCCGGGACAGGGGGGTTCAGCCCCAGCATTTT. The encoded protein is CASRARDRGVQPQHF.

The CDR3 DNA sequence: TGTGCCAGCAGCCGGCTCGGCAGTACGTCTGGAAACACCATATATTTT. It codes for CASSRLGSTSGNTIYF. This chain links TRBV7-9 with TRBJ1-3; D gene unclear. Germline loops: CDR1 SEHNR, CDR2 FQNEAQ (reference sequence). The V end lost 5 bases, the J end lost 1 base, and 15 bases lay between the germline ends. The length of the CDR3 is 16 residues.

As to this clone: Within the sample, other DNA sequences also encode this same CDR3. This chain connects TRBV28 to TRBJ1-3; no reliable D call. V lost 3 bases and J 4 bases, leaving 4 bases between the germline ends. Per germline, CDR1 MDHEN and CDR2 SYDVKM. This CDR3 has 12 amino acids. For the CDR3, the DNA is TGTGCCAGCAGTTTCGGAGGAAACACCATATATTTT. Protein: CASSFGGNTIYF. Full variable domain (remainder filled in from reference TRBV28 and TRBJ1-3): DVKVTQSSRYLVKRTGEKVFLECVQDMDHENMFWYRQDPGLGLRLIYFSYDVKMKEKGDIPEGYSVSREKKERFSLILESASTNQTSMYLCASSFGGNTIYFGEGSWLTVV.

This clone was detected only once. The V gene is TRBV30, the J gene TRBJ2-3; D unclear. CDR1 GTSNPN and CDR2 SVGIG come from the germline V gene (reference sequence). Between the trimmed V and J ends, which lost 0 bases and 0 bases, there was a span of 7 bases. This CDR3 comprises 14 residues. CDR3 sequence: CAWSVIGSTDTQYF. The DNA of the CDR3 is TGTGCCTGGAGTGTAATAGGCAGCACAGATACGCAGTATTTT.

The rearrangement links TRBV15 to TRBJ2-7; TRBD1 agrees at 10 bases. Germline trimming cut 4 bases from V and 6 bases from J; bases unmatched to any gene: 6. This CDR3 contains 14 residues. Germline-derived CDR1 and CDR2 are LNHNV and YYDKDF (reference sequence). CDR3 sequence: CATSMGGQGVEQYF. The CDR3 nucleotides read TGTGCCACCAGCATGGGAGGACAGGGGGTCGAGCAGTACTTC. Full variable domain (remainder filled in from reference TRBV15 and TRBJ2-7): DAMVIQNPRYQVTQFGKPVTLSCSQTLNHNVMYWYQQKSSQAPKLLFHYYDKDFNNEADTPDNFQSRRPNTSFCFLDIRSPGLGDTAMYLCATSMGGQGVEQYFGPGTRLTVT.

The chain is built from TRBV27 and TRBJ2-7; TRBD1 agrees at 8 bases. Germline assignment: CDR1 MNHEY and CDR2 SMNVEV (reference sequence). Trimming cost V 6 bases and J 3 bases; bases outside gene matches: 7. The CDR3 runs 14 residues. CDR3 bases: TGTGCCAGCAGGCGACAGGGGATGATCTACGAGCAGTACGTC. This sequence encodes CASRRQGMIYEQYV.

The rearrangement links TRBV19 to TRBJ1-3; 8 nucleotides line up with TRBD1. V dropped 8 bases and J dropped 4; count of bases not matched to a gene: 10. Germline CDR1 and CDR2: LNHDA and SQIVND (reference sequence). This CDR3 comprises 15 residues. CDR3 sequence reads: CASSKTGGRGNTIYF. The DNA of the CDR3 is TGTGCCAGTTCTAAAACAGGGGGAAGAGGAAACACCATATATTTT.

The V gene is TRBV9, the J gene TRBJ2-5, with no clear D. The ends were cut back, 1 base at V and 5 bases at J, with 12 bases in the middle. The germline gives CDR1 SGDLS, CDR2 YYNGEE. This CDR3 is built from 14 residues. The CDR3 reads CASSVSDGRETQYF. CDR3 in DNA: TGTGCCAGCAGCGTATCCGATGGGCGGGAGACCCAGTACTTC. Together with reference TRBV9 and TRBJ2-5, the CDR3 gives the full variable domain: DSGVTQTPKHLITATGQRVTLRCSPRSGDLSVYWYQQSLDQGLQFLIQYYNGEERAKGNILERFSAQQFPDLHSELNLSSLELGDSALYFCASSVSDGRETQYFGPGTRLLVL.

This CDR3 reads CASSIGGEGTEAFF. The CDR3 DNA is TGTGCCAGCAGCATCGGGGGGGAGGGCACTGAAGCTTTCTTT. The chain carries TRBV6-5 and TRBJ1-1; a possible D gene is TRBD1 (5 bases). Germline V gene lookup returns CDR1 MNHEY and CDR2 SVGAGI. V was pared by 6 bases and J by 4 bases, with 15 bases between. CDR3 size: 14 residues.

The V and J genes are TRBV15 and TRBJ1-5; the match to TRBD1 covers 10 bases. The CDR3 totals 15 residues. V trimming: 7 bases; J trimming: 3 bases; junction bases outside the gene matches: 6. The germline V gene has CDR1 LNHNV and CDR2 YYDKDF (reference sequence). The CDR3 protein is CATKKDRGHNQPQHF. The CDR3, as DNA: TGTGCCACCAAGAAAGACAGGGGGCACAATCAGCCCCAGCATTTT.

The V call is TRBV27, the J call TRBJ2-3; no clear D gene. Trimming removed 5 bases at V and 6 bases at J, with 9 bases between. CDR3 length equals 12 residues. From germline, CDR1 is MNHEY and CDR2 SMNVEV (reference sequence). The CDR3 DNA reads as TGTGCCAGCAGTCCCCTCGGGGATACGCAGTATTTT. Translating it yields CASSPLGDTQYF.

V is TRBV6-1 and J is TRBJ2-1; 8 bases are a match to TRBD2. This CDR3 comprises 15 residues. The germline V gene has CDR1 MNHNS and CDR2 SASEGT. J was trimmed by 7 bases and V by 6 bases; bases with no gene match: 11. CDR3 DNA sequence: TGTGCCAGCAGGCTGTTGTACGGGGGGGCGAATGAGCAGTTCTTC. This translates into CASRLLYGGANEQFF.

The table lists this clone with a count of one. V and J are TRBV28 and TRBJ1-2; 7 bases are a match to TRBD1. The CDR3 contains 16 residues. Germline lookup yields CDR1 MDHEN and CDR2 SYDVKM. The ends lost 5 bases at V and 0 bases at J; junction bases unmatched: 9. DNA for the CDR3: TGTGCCAGCAGTACCCCGGGGACAGTCCCTAACTATGGCTACACCTTC. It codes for CASSTPGTVPNYGYTF.

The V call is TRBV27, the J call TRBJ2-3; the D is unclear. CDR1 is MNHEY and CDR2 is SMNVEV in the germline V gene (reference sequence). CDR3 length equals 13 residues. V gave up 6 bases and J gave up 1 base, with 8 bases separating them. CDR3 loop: CASSHIRTDTQYF. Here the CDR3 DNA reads TGTGCCAGCAGCCACATACGCACAGATACGCAGTATTTT.

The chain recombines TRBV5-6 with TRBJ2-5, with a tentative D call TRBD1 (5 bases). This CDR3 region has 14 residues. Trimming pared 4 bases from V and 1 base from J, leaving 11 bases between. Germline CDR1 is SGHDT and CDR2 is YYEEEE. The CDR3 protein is CASSSTRVQETQYF. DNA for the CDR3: TGTGCCAGCAGCAGCACCAGGGTCCAAGAGACCCAGTACTTC.

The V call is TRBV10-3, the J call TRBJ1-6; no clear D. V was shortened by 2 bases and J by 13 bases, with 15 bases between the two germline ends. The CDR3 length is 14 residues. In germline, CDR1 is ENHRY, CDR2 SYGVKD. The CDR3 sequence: CAISEGYPSSPLHF. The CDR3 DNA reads TGTGCCATCAGTGAGGGCTATCCCTCGTCCCCCCTCCACTTT.

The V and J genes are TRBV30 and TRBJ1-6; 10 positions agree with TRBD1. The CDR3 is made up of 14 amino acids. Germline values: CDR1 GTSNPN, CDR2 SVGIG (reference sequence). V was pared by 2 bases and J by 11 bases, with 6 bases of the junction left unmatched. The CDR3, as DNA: TGTGCCTGGAGTTCGGGACAGGGGAGGACACCCCTCCACTTT. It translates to CAWSSGQGRTPLHF.

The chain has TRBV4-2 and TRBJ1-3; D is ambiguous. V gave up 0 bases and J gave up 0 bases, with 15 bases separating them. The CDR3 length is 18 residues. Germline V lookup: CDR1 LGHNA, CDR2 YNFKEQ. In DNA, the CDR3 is TGTGCCAGCAGCCAAGATCTCTCCCCGGTCTACTCTGGAAACACCATATATTTT. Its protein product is CASSQDLSPVYSGNTIYF.